The 17 T cell receptor beta chains in this list originate from one sample, sequenced in a study of CD8 T cells in ankylosing spondylitis. One entry per CDR3 protein results from TCRdb running MiXCR on the 5' RACE reads. Of around 280,000 distinct CDR3 sequences in the sample, around 20% are singletons; the top ten hold under 8.5%. Sequenced sample: blood, either unsorted or a sorted T cell fraction (not recorded which). The source is a male donor with ankylosing spondylitis or in good health (not recorded which).

The chain combines TRBV5-6 with TRBJ1-1, with D uncertain. The CDR3 spans 16 residues. Germline CDR1 reads SGHDT; CDR2 reads YYEEEE. Between the trimmed V and J ends, which lost 4 bases and 0 bases, there was a span of 16 bases. The CDR3: CASSPSLEAVNTEAFF. The CDR3 nucleotides read TGTGCCAGCAGCCCCTCTCTTGAGGCCGTGAACACTGAAGCTTTCTTT. The full variable domain, completed using reference TRBV5-6 and TRBJ1-1, is DAGVTQSPTHLIKTRGQQVTLRCSPKSGHDTVSWYQQALGQGPQFIFQYYEEEERQRGNFPDRFSGHQFPNYSSELNVNALLLGDSALYLCASSPSLEAVNTEAFFGQGTRLTVV.

This clonotype was seen many times. The V call is TRBV2, the J call TRBJ1-2, with TRBD1 identical over 8 bases. Germline values: CDR1 SNHLY, CDR2 FYNNEI. V gave up 4 bases and J gave up 4 bases; unmatched junction bases: 8. The CDR3 runs to 15 residues. CDR3: CASSGDRGRGYGYTF. Here the CDR3 DNA reads TGTGCCAGCAGTGGAGACAGGGGACGGGGCTATGGCTACACCTTC. The variable domain in full, completed from reference TRBV2 and TRBJ1-2, reads EPEVTQTPSHQVTQMGQEVILRCVPISNHLYFYWYRQILGQKVEFLVSFYNNEISEKSEIFDDQFSVERPDGSNFTLKIRSTKLEDSAMYFCASSGDRGRGYGYTFGSGTRLTVV.

J is TRBJ2-1 and V is TRBV11-2; 7 nucleotides agree with TRBD2. After removal of 5 bases from V and 1 base from J, the junction contained 8 bases not matched to a gene. Germline values: CDR1 SGHAT, CDR2 FQNNGV. There are 16 residues in the CDR3. The CDR3 region is CASSPRDGRSYNEQFF. Here the CDR3 DNA reads TGTGCCAGCAGCCCTCGGGACGGGAGGTCCTACAATGAGCAGTTCTTC.

This clonotype has a handful of counts. The chain couples TRBV12-3 or TRBV12-4 to TRBJ2-3; D is unresolved. This CDR3 comprises 15 residues. The V end lost 6 bases, the J end lost 1 base, and 14 bases lay between the germline ends. The CDR3 DNA is TGTGCCAGCAGCGATCCACAGACACGCACAGATACGCAGTATTTT. This translates into CASSDPQTRTDTQYF.

This clonotype appeared a few times. The CDR3 loop reads CASKRPGLEKLFF. The CDR3, as DNA: TGTGCCAGCAAGAGGCCCGGTCTTGAAAAACTGTTTTTT. This chain connects TRBV6-1 to TRBJ1-4; D not certain. Trimming stripped 7 bases from V and 7 bases from J, with 13 bases between. The CDR3 is 13 amino acids. CDR1 and CDR2 from the germline V gene are MNHNS and SASEGT.

The chain links TRBV4-2 to TRBJ2-3, with 10 bases fitting TRBD2. The CDR3 covers 17 residues. Germline loops: CDR1 LGHNA, CDR2 YNFKEQ. V lost 0 bases, J lost 2 bases, and 5 bases stayed unmatched. The CDR3 loop is CASSQDKAGGTTDTQYF. CDR3 bases: TGTGCCAGCAGCCAAGATAAAGCGGGAGGGACCACAGATACGCAGTATTTT.

The chain couples TRBV10-3 to TRBJ2-3; a weak D match, TRBD2 (5 bases). The V gene's germline CDR1 is ENHRY and CDR2 SYGVKD. V dropped 9 bases and J dropped 2 bases, with 9 bases sitting between them. The CDR3 totals 12 residues. The CDR3, as DNA: TGTGCCATATCTCGGGACACAGATACGCAGTATTTT. Encoded protein: CAISRDTDTQYF.

This clonotype was counted only a few times. The chain is built from TRBV6-5 and TRBJ1-3; 9 nucleotides align to TRBD1. Germline loops: CDR1 MNHEY, CDR2 SVGAGI. The trim removed 4 bases at V and 0 bases at J, leaving 4 bases unmatched. The CDR3 contains 16 residues. DNA for the CDR3: TGTGCCAGCAGTTCAGGGACAGGGACCTCTGGAAACACCATATATTTT. This gives the protein CASSSGTGTSGNTIYF.

This clonotype was observed many times. This chain joins TRBV29-1 and TRBJ1-1; D gene uncertain. The V gene's germline CDR1 is SQVTM and CDR2 ANQGSEA. The CDR3 is made up of 11 amino acids. Trimming removed 8 bases from V and 2 bases from J, with 9 bases in between. The CDR3 here is CSTLPNTEAFF. The CDR3 nucleotides read TGCAGCACTCTCCCTAACACTGAAGCTTTCTTT.

This clonotype was counted once. The J gene is TRBJ1-4, the V gene TRBV24-1; 7 bases fit TRBD1. Germline CDR1 KGHDR, CDR2 SFDVKD. The CDR3 extends over 15 amino acids. V lost 7 bases to trimming and J lost 6 bases; unmatched junction nucleotides: 10. CDR3 sequence: CATSGTGAGDEKLFF. The CDR3 region has the DNA TGTGCCACCAGCGGCACAGGGGCAGGGGATGAAAAACTGTTTTTT.

J is TRBJ2-7 and V is TRBV11-2; D unclear. CDR1 is SGHAT, CDR2 FQNNGV, per germline. The CDR3 is made up of 15 amino acids. The V end lost 0 bases, the J end lost 3 bases, and 12 bases lay between the germline ends. The CDR3 protein is CASSLDVSSYYEQYV. The CDR3 DNA reads TGTGCCAGCAGCTTAGATGTTAGCAGCTACTACGAGCAGTACGTC.

This clonotype has a handful of counts. V is TRBV9 and J is TRBJ1-6; 10 bases fit TRBD1. The CDR3 contains 15 residues. The V and J ends lost 3 bases and 9 bases, in that order; junction bases with no gene match: 6. The V gene's germline CDR1 is SGDLS and CDR2 YYNGEE. CDR3 region: CASSADRGPGSPLHF. CDR3 DNA sequence: TGTGCCAGCAGCGCCGACAGGGGGCCTGGTTCACCCCTCCACTTT.

This clonotype occurred many times. The gene calls are TRBV20-1 and TRBJ2-1; D possibly corresponds to TRBD2 (5 bases). The CDR3 sequence is 12 residues long. Per germline, CDR1 DFQATT and CDR2 SNEGSKA (reference sequence). Trimming removed 6 bases at V and 13 bases at J, with 19 bases between. CDR3: CSALARRLDQFF. Written as DNA, the CDR3 is TGCAGTGCACTCGCTAGGAGGTTGGACCAGTTCTTC.

There are a few counts of this clonotype. The CDR3 loop reads CAISGQGTDTQYF. The CDR3 coding sequence is TGTGCCATCAGCGGACAGGGCACAGATACGCAGTATTTT. The chain joins TRBV10-3 to TRBJ2-3; 7 bases map to TRBD1. V lost 6 bases, J lost 1 base, and 1 base stayed unmatched. The CDR3 extends over 13 amino acids. Germline V CDR1 and CDR2: ENHRY, SYGVKD.

V usage is TRBV28 and J usage is TRBJ1-1; D is unclear. The CDR3 consists of 14 residues. Germline values: CDR1 MDHEN, CDR2 SYDVKM. The V gene lost 6 bases and the J gene lost 4 bases, with 15 bases spanning the gap. The CDR3 loop reads CASRGSAVGTEAFF. CDR3 sequence (DNA): TGTGCCAGCAGGGGGTCAGCAGTAGGCACTGAAGCTTTCTTT. The variable domain in full, completed from reference TRBV28 and TRBJ1-1, reads DVKVTQSSRYLVKRTGEKVFLECVQDMDHENMFWYRQDPGLGLRLIYFSYDVKMKEKGDIPEGYSVSREKKERFSLILESASTNQTSMYLCASRGSAVGTEAFFGQGTRLTVV.

This clonotype was counted a few times. This chain links TRBV2 with TRBJ2-7, with D hard to call. V lost 1 base and J 3 bases, leaving 10 bases between the germline ends. Germline assignment: CDR1 SNHLY and CDR2 FYNNEI. This CDR3 spans 14 amino acids. CDR3 DNA: TGTGCCAGCAGTGAAGGTCCGGGTCGCTACGAGCAGTACGTC. Its protein product is CASSEGPGRYEQYV.

This clonotype was found many times. The chain is built from TRBV5-8 and TRBJ2-3; weak D call: TRBD1 (5 bases). The V and J ends lost 4 bases and 2 bases respectively, with 8 bases between them. Germline V CDR1 and CDR2: SGHTS, YDEGEE. This CDR3 has 13 amino acids. CDR3 amino acids: CASSAGPTDTQYF. The DNA of the CDR3 is TGTGCCAGCAGCGCAGGGCCCACAGATACGCAGTATTTT.